The 20 T cell receptor beta chains below come from one sample, sequenced in a study of shared clonotypes between healthy human individuals. This table comes from immunoSEQ multiplex PCR, and its TCRdb copy is limited to in-frame clones, with some not included. The sample carries about 2.4 million clones, more than 80% recorded once. The sequenced sample was naive CD4+ T cells sorted from blood. Specified subset: CD45RA+ positively selected. Every receptor here comes from a man younger than 30 in good health.

The rearrangement links TRBV9 to TRBJ1-5, with 7 bases matching TRBD1. CDR1 is SGDLS and CDR2 is YYNGEE in the germline V gene. CDR3 length equals 15 residues. With V trimmed by 3 bases and J by 1 base, 4 bases remained unmatched. This chain's CDR3 is CASSEQGSSNQPQHF. The DNA of the CDR3 is TGTGCCAGCAGCGAACAGGGGTCGAGCAATCAGCCCCAGCATTTT.

V is TRBV5-1 and J is TRBJ1-1; 7 bases map to TRBD1. The CDR3 loop spans 13 amino acids. J lost 7 bases, V lost 0 bases, and 3 bases had no gene match. The germline V gene encodes CDR1 SGHRS and CDR2 YFSETQ. Here the CDR3 reads CASSLERGREAFF. For the CDR3, the DNA is TGCGCCAGCAGCTTGGAGAGGGGGCGTGAAGCTTTCTTT. The full variable domain, in which reference TRBV5-1 and TRBJ1-1 provide the parts outside the CDR3, is KAGVTQTPRYLIKTRGQQVTLSCSPISGHRSVSWYQQTPGQGLQFLFEYFSETQRNKGNFPGRFSGRQFSNSRSEMNVSTLELGDSALYLCASSLERGREAFFGQGTRLTVV.

The V call is TRBV4-1, the J call TRBJ2-5, with 12 bases matching TRBD2. The CDR3 contains 20 residues. V lost 0 bases to trimming and J lost 3 bases; unmatched junction nucleotides: 14. The germline gives CDR1 MGHRA, CDR2 YSYEKL. In DNA, the CDR3 is TGCGCCAGCAGCCAAGACCTTGCTAGCGGGAGGGGCACGATGAAAGAGACCCAGTACTTC. As protein: CASSQDLASGRGTMKETQYF.

About this clone: This sample includes further DNA sequences coding for the same CDR3. The chain joins TRBV6-6 to TRBJ2-5; no clear D. This CDR3 has 12 residues. Trimming stripped 5 bases from V and 0 bases from J, with 4 bases between. Germline loops: CDR1 MNHNY, CDR2 SVGAGI (reference sequence). This CDR3 is CASSQYQETQYF. CDR3 bases: TGTGCCAGCAGTCAATACCAAGAGACCCAGTACTTC.

The chain recombines TRBV6-5 with TRBJ1-2, with 10 nucleotides matching TRBD1. The junction had 8 bases not matched to a gene; V was cut back by 5 bases and J by 5 bases. CDR1 and CDR2 (germline): MNHEY, SVGAGI. The CDR3 has 15 amino acids. As DNA, the CDR3 is TGTGCCAGCAGTCGACAGGGGGCGAGACGGTATGGCTACACCTTC. Protein: CASSRQGARRYGYTF.

The V and J genes are TRBV6-1 and TRBJ1-5; TRBD1 aligns across 9 bases. This CDR3 region has 15 residues. Losses at the gene ends were 3 bases for V and 2 bases for J; bases not matched to a gene: 2. CDR1 is MNHNS and CDR2 is SASEGT in the germline V gene. The CDR3: CASSEGQGGNQPQHF. The CDR3 DNA reads TGTGCCAGCAGTGAGGGACAGGGCGGCAATCAGCCCCAGCATTTT.

The chain uses TRBV19 and TRBJ2-7; D is ambiguous. The CDR3 covers 15 residues. V lost 1 base, J lost 2 bases, and 12 bases lay in between. Germline CDR1 is LNHDA and CDR2 is SQIVND (reference sequence). CDR3 nucleotide sequence: TGTGCCAGTAGTATAGGAGGAACGTACACCTACGAGCAGTACTTC. This translates into CASSIGGTYTYEQYF.

The V gene is TRBV18, the J gene TRBJ2-7; perhaps TRBD2 as D (5 bases). In germline, CDR1 is KGHSH, CDR2 LQKENI. This CDR3 is built from 14 residues. V lost 4 bases, J lost 4 bases, and 14 bases lay in between. CDR3 sequence: CASSQAVMTYEQYF. CDR3 bases: TGTGCCAGCTCACAAGCGGTGATGACTTACGAGCAGTACTTC.

Only a few counts were recorded for this clone. This sequence joins TRBV5-6 and TRBJ1-1; no clear D gene. The CDR3 runs to 13 residues. Germline values: CDR1 SGHDT, CDR2 YYEEEE. The V end lost 0 bases, the J end lost 3 bases, and 6 bases lay between the germline ends. CDR3 DNA: TGTGCCAGCAGCTTGGGCCTGGACACTGAAGCTTTCTTT. It translates to CASSLGLDTEAFF.

The chain carries TRBV27 and TRBJ1-6, with D tentatively TRBD1 (6 bases). The CDR3 contains 16 residues. The ends were cut back, 3 bases at V and 7 bases at J, with 16 bases in the middle. Germline V gene data show CDR1 as MNHEY and CDR2 as SMNVEV (reference sequence). The CDR3 DNA is TGTGCCAGCAGTTTCGGAACCGGGACACCGAATTCACCCCTCCACTTT. This gives the protein CASSFGTGTPNSPLHF.

The J gene is TRBJ1-3, the V gene TRBV11-2; D is unresolved. Germline loops: CDR1 SGHAT, CDR2 FQNNGV. Trimming removed 3 bases from V and 4 bases from J, with 7 bases in between. The CDR3 covers 13 residues. CDR3: CASSFTSGNTIYF. Written as DNA, the CDR3 is TGTGCCAGCAGCTTTACGTCCGGAAACACCATATATTTT. Full variable domain (missing parts from reference TRBV11-2 and TRBJ1-3): EAGVAQSPRYKIIEKRQSVAFWCNPISGHATLYWYQQILGQGPKLLIQFQNNGVVDDSQLPKDRFSAERLKGVDSTLKIQPAKLEDSAVYLCASSFTSGNTIYFGEGSWLTVV.

V gene TRBV4-1 combines with J gene TRBJ2-7; 10 bases match TRBD2. CDR1 is MGHRA, CDR2 YSYEKL, per germline. Trimming at V came to 4 bases and at J to 7 bases, leaving 10 bases not matched to a gene. The CDR3 consists of 15 residues. CDR3 region: CASSLRLAGSLEQYF. Written as DNA, the CDR3 is TGCGCCAGCAGCCTCCGACTAGCGGGTTCGCTGGAGCAGTACTTC.

In its sample, this clone was seen a few times. The J gene is TRBJ1-2, the V gene TRBV30, with D uncertain. V lost 3 bases to trimming and J lost 1 base, with 9 bases between them. The CDR3 is 13 residues long. The germline V gene has CDR1 GTSNPN and CDR2 SVGIG (reference sequence). CDR3 sequence: CAWRRGINYGYTF. CDR3 nucleotides: TGTGCCTGGAGGAGAGGGATTAACTATGGCTACACCTTC. The full variable domain, in which reference TRBV30 and TRBJ1-2 provide the parts outside the CDR3, is SQTIHQWPATLVQPVGSPLSLECTVEGTSNPNLYWYRQAAGRGLQLLFYSVGIGQISSEVPQNLSASRPQDRQFILSSKKLLLSDSGFYLCAWRRGINYGYTFGSGTRLTVV.

This rearrangement joins TRBV9 to TRBJ2-3, with 7 bases fitting TRBD2. Germline trimming cut 2 bases from V and 1 base from J; bases unmatched to any gene: 7. The CDR3 is 16 amino acids. Germline CDR1 is SGDLS and CDR2 is YYNGEE. DNA of the CDR3: TGTGCCAGCAGCGTTACTAGCGTTCCGGGCACAGATACGCAGTATTTT. It encodes CASSVTSVPGTDTQYF.

This rearrangement joins TRBV6-1 to TRBJ1-6; maybe TRBD1 (5 bases). From germline, CDR1 is MNHNS and CDR2 SASEGT. The CDR3 contains 15 residues. Trimming removed 11 bases from V and 3 bases from J, with 17 bases in between. CDR3: CASQERGGYNSPLHF. In DNA form, the CDR3 reads TGTGCCTCCCAGGAACGCGGGGGCTATAATTCACCCCTCCACTTT.

The genes are TRBV10-3 and TRBJ2-3; possibly TRBD1 for D (5 bases). The V gene lost 4 bases and the J gene lost 0 bases, with 14 bases spanning the gap. The CDR3 loop spans 16 amino acids. Germline CDR1 is ENHRY and CDR2 is SYGVKD. The CDR3 sequence: CAISALGRGSTDTQYF. CDR3 DNA sequence: TGTGCCATCAGTGCCCTCGGAAGGGGAAGCACAGATACGCAGTATTTT.

The chain recombines TRBV7-9 with TRBJ2-5, with D uncertain. The germline V gene encodes CDR1 SEHNR and CDR2 FQNEAQ (reference sequence). Trimming cost V 5 bases and J 1 base, with 14 bases left between them. The length of the CDR3 is 15 residues. In DNA, the CDR3 is TGTGCCAGCAGCCCGGTCCAACCTCGCCAAGAGACCCAGTACTTC. Protein: CASSPVQPRQETQYF.

The chain recombines TRBV4-2 with TRBJ2-7; no reliable D call. CDR1 is LGHNA, CDR2 YNFKEQ, per germline. The V gene lost 2 bases and the J gene lost 3 bases, with 8 bases spanning the gap. The CDR3 runs 13 residues. For the CDR3, the DNA is TGTGCCAGCAGCCAATCCAGGTTCTACGAGCAGTACTTC. This translates into CASSQSRFYEQYF.

This chain joins TRBV18 and TRBJ2-5; the D gene is possibly TRBD1 (6 bases). The V gene's germline CDR1 is KGHSH and CDR2 LQKENI. V was shortened by 3 bases and J by 5 bases, with 13 bases between the two germline ends. CDR3 length: 14 amino acids. The CDR3 nucleotides are TGTGCCAGCTCACCTCAGGGGTGGGTTGAGACCCAGTACTTC. Its translation: CASSPQGWVETQYF.

The chain joins TRBV29-1 to TRBJ2-3, with TRBD1 matching over 9 bases. Germline assignment: CDR1 SQVTM and CDR2 ANQGSEA. V trimming: 6 bases; J trimming: 4 bases; junction bases outside the gene matches: 5. This CDR3 spans 13 amino acids. In nucleotides, the CDR3 is TGCAGCGTGATCCGGGACAGGGCAGATACGCAGTATTTT. It yields the protein CSVIRDRADTQYF.